This TCR beta chain was sequenced in a study of T cells in Graves' hyperthyroidism and ophthalmopathy. In the study overall: Peripheral blood specimens were obtained at initial diagnosis, prior to any treatment. Study-wide findings and caveats: Researchers found most expanded thyroid clonotypes above 0.001 in blood as well. Onset of ophthalmopathy came a median approximately 6.8 months after the model predicted it.

The V gene end was trimmed by 4 bases and the J gene end by 4 bases; junction bases not matched to a gene: 4. Germline CDR1 SGDLS, CDR2 YYNGEE. The CDR3 is made up of 16 amino acids. There were TCR beta CDR3 regions amplified from RNA transcripts. Using the HTBI primer set, a first-round RT-PCR was run on the TCR CDR3. One entry per CDR3 protein, called by TCRdb with MiXCR from the multiplex PCR reads. Of around 580,000 distinct CDR3 sequences in the sample, 15% to 20% are singletons; the top ten hold around 18%. This clonotype has only a few counts. Antigen unknown. The chain links TRBV9 to TRBJ2-2; TRBD2 agrees at 13 bases. This clonotype was sampled from a woman under 30 with Graves' hyperthyroidism. What was sequenced was blood. CDR3 region: CASSQLAGGPTGELFF. The CDR3 DNA is TGTGCCAGCAGCCAACTAGCGGGGGGGCCCACCGGGGAGCTGTTTTTT.